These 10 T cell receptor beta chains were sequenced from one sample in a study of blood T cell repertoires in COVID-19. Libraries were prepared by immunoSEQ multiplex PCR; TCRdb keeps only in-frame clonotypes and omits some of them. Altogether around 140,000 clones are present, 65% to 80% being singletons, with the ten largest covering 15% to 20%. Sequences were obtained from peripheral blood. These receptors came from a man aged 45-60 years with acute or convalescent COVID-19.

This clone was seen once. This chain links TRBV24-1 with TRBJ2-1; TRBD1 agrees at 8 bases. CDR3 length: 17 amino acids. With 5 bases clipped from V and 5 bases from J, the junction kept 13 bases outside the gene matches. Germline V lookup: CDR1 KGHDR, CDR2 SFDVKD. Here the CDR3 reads CATSVSPGQEGNNEQFF. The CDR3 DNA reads TGTGCCACCAGTGTCTCCCCGGGACAGGAGGGTAACAATGAGCAGTTCTTC.

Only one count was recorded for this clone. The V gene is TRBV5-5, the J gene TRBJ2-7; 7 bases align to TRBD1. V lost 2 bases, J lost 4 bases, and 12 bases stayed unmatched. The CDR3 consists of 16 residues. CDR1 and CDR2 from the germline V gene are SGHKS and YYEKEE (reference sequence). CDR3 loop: CASSLAVGTVSYEQYV. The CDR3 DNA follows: TGTGCCAGCAGCTTAGCGGTCGGGACAGTCTCGTACGAGCAGTACGTC.

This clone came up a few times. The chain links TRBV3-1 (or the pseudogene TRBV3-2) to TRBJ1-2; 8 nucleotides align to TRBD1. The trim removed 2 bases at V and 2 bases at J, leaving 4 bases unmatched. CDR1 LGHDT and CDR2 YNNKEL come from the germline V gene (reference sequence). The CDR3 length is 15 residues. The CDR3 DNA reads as TGTGCCAGCAGCCAATATGGACAGGGAAACTATGGCTACACCTTC. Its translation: CASSQYGQGNYGYTF.

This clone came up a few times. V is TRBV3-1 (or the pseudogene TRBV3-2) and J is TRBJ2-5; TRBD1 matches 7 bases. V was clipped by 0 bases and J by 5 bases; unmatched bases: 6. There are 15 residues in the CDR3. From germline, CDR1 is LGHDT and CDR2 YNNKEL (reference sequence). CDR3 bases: TGTGCCAGCAGCCAAGAAAACAGGGGTGGTGAGACCCAGTACTTC. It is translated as CASSQENRGGETQYF.

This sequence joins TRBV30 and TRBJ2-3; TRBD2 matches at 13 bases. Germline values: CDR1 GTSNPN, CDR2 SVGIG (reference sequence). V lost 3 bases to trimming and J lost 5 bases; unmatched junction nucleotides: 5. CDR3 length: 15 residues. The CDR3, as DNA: TGTGCCTGGAGCCGTGGACTAGCGGGGGAAGATACGCAGTATTTT. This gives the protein CAWSRGLAGEDTQYF.

For the CDR3, the DNA is TGTGCCAGCAGCTTAGCCGGCGGGGGGGGCACAGATACGCAGTATTTT. Translated, it gives CASSLAGGGGTDTQYF. The V and J genes are TRBV11-2 and TRBJ2-3, with TRBD2 matching over 9 bases. The germline V gene has CDR1 SGHAT and CDR2 FQNNGV. The CDR3 loop spans 16 amino acids. With 1 base clipped from V and 1 base from J, the junction kept 3 bases outside the gene matches.

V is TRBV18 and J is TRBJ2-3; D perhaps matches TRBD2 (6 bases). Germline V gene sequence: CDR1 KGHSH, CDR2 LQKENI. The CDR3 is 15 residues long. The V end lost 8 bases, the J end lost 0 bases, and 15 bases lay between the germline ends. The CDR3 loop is CASLPGDFSTDTQYF. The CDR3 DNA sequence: TGTGCCAGCCTCCCCGGGGACTTCAGCACAGATACGCAGTATTTT.

The CDR3 DNA sequence: TGTGCCAGCAGCCCGGGACAGGGCCCCCATCAGCCCCAGCATTTT. This codes for CASSPGQGPHQPQHF. The rearrangement uses TRBV6-5 and TRBJ1-5; 9 bases align to TRBD1. The ends lost 6 bases at V and 5 bases at J; junction bases unmatched: 8. The germline gives CDR1 MNHEY, CDR2 SVGAGI. The CDR3 is 15 amino acids.

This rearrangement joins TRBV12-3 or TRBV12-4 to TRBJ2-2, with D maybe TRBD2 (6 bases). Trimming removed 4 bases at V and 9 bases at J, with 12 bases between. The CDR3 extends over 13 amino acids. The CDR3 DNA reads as TGTGCCAGCAGTTCGGGGGAAGTCAGGGAGCTGTTTTTT. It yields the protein CASSSGEVRELFF.

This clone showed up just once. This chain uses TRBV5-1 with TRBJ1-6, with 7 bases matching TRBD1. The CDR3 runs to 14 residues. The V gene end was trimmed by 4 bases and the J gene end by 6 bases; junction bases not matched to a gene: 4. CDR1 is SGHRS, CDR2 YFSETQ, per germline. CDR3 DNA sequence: TGCGCCAGCAGCAGGGACAGCAGTAATTCACCCCTCCACTTT. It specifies CASSRDSSNSPLHF.